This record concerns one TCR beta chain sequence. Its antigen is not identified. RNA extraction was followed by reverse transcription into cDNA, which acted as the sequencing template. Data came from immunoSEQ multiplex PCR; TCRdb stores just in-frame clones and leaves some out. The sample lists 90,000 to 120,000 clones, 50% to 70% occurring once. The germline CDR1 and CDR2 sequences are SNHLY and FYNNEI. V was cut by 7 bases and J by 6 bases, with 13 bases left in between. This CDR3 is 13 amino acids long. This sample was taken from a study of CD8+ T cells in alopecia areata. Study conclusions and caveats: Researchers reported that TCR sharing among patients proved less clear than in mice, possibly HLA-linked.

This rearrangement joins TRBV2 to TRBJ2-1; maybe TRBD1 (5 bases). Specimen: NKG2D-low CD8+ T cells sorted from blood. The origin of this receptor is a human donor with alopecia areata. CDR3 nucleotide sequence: TGTGCCAGCATTCAGGGTTGGTTCAATGAGCAGTTCTTC. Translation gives CASIQGWFNEQFF.